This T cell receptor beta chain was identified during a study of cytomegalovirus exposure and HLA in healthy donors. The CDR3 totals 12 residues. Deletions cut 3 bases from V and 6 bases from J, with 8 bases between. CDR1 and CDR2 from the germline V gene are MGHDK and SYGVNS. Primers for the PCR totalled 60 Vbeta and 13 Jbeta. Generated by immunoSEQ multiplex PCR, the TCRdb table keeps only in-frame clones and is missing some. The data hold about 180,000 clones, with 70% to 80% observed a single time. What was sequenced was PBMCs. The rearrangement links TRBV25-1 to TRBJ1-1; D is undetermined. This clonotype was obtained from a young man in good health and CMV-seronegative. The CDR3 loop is CASSDLGAEAFF. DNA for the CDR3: TGTGCCAGCAGTGACCTAGGAGCTGAAGCTTTCTTT.